The TCR beta chain described here comes from a study of graft-versus-host responses after intestinal transplantation. At the level of the study: Transplants given to recipients were multivisceral, liver-intestinal, or isolated intestinal. The whole recipient group had anti-thymocyte globulin induction followed by tacrolimus and steroids for around 3 years. Study observations and caveats: GvH clonotypes were identified within recipient marrow, with a subset emerging first in ileum or blood.

This clone was counted between two and nine times. Responders that carried the CFSE label, about 200,000 of them, were plated with about 200,000 irradiated, violet-dye-labeled stimulator cells. Post-reaction sorting isolated proliferating CFSE-low CD3+CD4+ and CD3+CD8+ responders. The method was immunoSEQ multiplex PCR; TCRdb's version includes in-frame clones alone and lacks a portion of them. The sample lists about 15,000 clones; 33% were seen once. Looked up from germline, CDR1 is GTSNPN and CDR2 is SVGIG (reference sequence). The length of the CDR3 is 13 residues. Trimming left V 3 bases short and J 4 bases short, with 11 bases between.

This sequence originates from a human patient who received an intestinal transplant. The sample in question was alloreactive CD8+ T cells from a mixed lymphocyte reaction culture, obtained before intestinal transplant. Subset denoted: CFSE-low proliferating T cells sorted from roughly 6-day pre-transplant mixed lymphocyte reaction (GvH or HvG direction). The chain is built from TRBV30 and TRBJ2-3; tentatively, D is TRBD1 (7 bases). The CDR3 DNA follows: TGTGCCTGGAGCAGGGGGGTAGCAGATACGCAGTATTTT. Translation gives CAWSRGVADTQYF.